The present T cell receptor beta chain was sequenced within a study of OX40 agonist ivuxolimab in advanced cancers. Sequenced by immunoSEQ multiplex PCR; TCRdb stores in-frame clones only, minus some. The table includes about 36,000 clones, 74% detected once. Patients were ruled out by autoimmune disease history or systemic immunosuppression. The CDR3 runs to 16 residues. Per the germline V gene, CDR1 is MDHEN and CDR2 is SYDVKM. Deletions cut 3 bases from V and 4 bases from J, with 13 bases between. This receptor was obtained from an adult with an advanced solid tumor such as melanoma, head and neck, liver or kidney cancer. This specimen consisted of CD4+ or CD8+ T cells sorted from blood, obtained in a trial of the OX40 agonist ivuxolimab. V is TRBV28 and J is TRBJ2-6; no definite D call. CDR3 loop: CASSFSRSVGANVLTF. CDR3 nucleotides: TGTGCCAGCAGTTTCTCAAGGAGTGTCGGGGCCAACGTCCTGACTTTC.